Here is one T cell receptor beta chain with its context. Its antigen is undetermined. This specimen belongs to a study of T cell responses to AZD1222 COVID-19 vaccine. Overall study context: Pooling covered second doses at about 4 or about 12 weeks. Broader study findings: The donors showed a predominance of white British ancestry and of females, with possible underestimation of clonal diversity. Repertoire samples came only from after the peak T cell response. Two doses of AZD1222 preceded a rise in Spike-specific TCR breadth and depth.

Profiled with immunoSEQ multiplex PCR; TCRdb holds only in-frame clones, not every one. This table holds approximately 120,000 clones, about 85% found once. With 4 bases removed from V and 5 bases from J, the gap between germline ends came to 5 bases. Per germline, CDR1 SGHRS and CDR2 YFSETQ. The length of the CDR3 is 11 residues. The sequence came from an adult in good health. The chain uses TRBV5-1 and TRBJ2-3; D is unclear. Source: peripheral blood, taken on day 0 of AZD1222 vaccination. The CDR3 DNA is TGCGCCAGCAGCGTCGGAGATACGCAGTATTTT. Translation gives CASSVGDTQYF. The entire variable domain, with the rest obtained from reference TRBV5-1 and TRBJ2-3, is as follows: KAGVTQTPRYLIKTRGQQVTLSCSPISGHRSVSWYQQTPGQGLQFLFEYFSETQRNKGNFPGRFSGRQFSNSRSEMNVSTLELGDSALYLCASSVGDTQYFGPGTRLTVL.